This TCR beta chain was captured by sequencing in a study of T cell changes during pregnancy in multiple sclerosis. Measured with immunoSEQ multiplex PCR; TCRdb has only the in-frame clones, and not every one. The data show tens of thousands of clones, around nine tenths seen once. The V end was cut by 4 bases, the J end by 5 bases, with 9 bases between. CDR3 length: 11 amino acids. Germline values: CDR1 SQVTM, CDR2 ANQGSEA. This TCR came from a female donor in good health, enrolled as a control in a pregnancy study. J is TRBJ2-7 and V is TRBV29-1; D may be TRBD2 (6 bases). The material sequenced was CD8+ T cells from peripheral blood mononuclear cells, taken after pregnancy. Here the CDR3 reads CSVVRRDEQYF. As DNA, the CDR3 is TGCAGCGTTGTACGGAGGGACGAGCAGTACTTC.